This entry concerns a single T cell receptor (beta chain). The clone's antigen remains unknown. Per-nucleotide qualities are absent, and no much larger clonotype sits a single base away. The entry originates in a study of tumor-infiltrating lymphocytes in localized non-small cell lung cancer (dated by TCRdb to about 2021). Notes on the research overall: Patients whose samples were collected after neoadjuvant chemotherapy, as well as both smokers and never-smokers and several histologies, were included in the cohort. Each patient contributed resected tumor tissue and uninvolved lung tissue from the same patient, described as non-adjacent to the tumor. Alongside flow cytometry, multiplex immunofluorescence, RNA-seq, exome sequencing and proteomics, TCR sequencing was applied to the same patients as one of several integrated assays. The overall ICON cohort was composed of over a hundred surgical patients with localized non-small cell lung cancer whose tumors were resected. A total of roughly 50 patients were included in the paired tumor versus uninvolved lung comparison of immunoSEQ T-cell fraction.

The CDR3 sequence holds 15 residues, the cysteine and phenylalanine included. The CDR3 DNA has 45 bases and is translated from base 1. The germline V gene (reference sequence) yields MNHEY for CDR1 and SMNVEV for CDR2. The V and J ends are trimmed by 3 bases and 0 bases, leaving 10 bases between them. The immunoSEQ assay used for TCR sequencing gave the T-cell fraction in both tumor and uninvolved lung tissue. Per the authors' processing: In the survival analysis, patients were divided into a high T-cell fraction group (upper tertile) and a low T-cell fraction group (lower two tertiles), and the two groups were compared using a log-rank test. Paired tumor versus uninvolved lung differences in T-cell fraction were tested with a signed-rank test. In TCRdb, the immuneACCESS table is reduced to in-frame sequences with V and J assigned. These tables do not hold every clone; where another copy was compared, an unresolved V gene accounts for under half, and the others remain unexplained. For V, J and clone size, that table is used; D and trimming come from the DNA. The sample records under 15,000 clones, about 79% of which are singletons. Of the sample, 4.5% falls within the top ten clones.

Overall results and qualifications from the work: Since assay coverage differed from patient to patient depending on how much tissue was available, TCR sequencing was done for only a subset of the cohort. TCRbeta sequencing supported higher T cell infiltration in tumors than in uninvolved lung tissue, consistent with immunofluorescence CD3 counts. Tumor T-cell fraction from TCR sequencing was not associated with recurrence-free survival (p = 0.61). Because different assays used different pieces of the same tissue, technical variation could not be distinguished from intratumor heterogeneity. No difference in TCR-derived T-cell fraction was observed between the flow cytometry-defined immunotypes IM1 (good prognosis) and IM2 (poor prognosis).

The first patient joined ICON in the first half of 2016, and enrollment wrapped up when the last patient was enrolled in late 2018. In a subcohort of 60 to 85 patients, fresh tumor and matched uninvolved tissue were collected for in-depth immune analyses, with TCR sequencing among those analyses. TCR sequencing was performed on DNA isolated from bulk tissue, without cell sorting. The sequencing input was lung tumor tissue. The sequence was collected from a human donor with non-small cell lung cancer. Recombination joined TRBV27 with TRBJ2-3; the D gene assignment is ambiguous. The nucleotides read TGTGCCAGCAGTTTGACGGCGACTAGCACAGATACGCAGTATTTT. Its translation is CASSLTATSTDTQYF.